The 27 T cell receptor beta chains presented below share a single source sample, sequenced in a study of blood T cell repertoires in COVID-19. Using immunoSEQ multiplex PCR, the repertoire was profiled, and TCRdb retains in-frame clones only, with some absent. The table lists approximately 180,000 clones, roughly 85% of them singletons. The sequencing input was peripheral blood. The receptors derive from a woman aged 70-85 years with acute or convalescent COVID-19.

The chain links TRBV19 to TRBJ2-3, with D maybe TRBD2 (6 bases). The CDR3 has 17 residues. CDR1 and CDR2 from the germline V gene are LNHDA and SQIVND (reference sequence). V was clipped by 6 bases and J by 2 bases, with 21 bases between them. CDR3 sequence reads: CASRSPRGELLTDTQYF. Written as DNA, the CDR3 is TGTGCCAGTAGATCACCCCGCGGGGAATTGCTCACAGATACGCAGTATTTT.

The rearrangement links TRBV7-3 to TRBJ2-3; maybe TRBD2 (6 bases). The CDR3 runs 13 residues. Germline V CDR1 and CDR2: SGHTA, FQGTGA. V gave up 2 bases and J gave up 4 bases, with 7 bases separating them. The CDR3 loop reads CASSLAGPDTQYF. Written as DNA, the CDR3 is TGTGCCAGCAGCTTAGCGGGACCAGATACGCAGTATTTT.

The chain recombines TRBV19 with TRBJ1-4; TRBD1 agrees at 7 bases. The CDR3 totals 13 residues. CDR1 and CDR2 from the germline V gene are LNHDA and SQIVND (reference sequence). After removal of 4 bases from V and 7 bases from J, the junction contained 3 bases not matched to a gene. CDR3 protein: CASSTNRGEKLFF. The CDR3 DNA sequence: TGTGCCAGTAGTACAAACAGGGGTGAAAAACTGTTTTTT.

This chain joins TRBV6-5 and TRBJ1-2; a weak D match, TRBD1 (5 bases). V was trimmed by 6 bases and J by 5 bases, leaving 10 bases between them. Germline V CDR1 and CDR2: MNHEY, SVGAGI. The CDR3 runs to 12 residues. The CDR3 DNA follows: TGTGCCAGCAGGCCAGACAGATATGGCTACACCTTC. Residues: CASRPDRYGYTF.

The genes are TRBV7-6 and TRBJ1-1, with 7 bases fitting TRBD1. This CDR3 contains 14 residues. The V segment lost 6 bases and the J segment 3 bases; nucleotides outside the gene matches: 7. Germline assignment: CDR1 SGHVS and CDR2 FNYEAQ. CDR3 amino acids: CASRVGQGDTEAFF. The CDR3 DNA sequence: TGTGCCAGCAGGGTGGGGCAGGGGGACACTGAAGCTTTCTTT.

This clone was observed a few times. The chain employs TRBV18 and TRBJ2-5; 14 positions match TRBD2. The germline V gene has CDR1 KGHSH and CDR2 LQKENI. The V and J ends lost 3 bases and 5 bases, in that order; junction bases with no gene match: 11. The CDR3 length is 18 residues. CDR3 sequence reads: CASSPPYGTSGSSETQYF. The CDR3 bases are TGTGCCAGCTCACCCCCCTACGGGACTAGCGGGAGTTCGGAGACCCAGTACTTC.

The rearrangement joins TRBV27 to TRBJ1-6; D might be TRBD1 (5 bases). V was clipped by 7 bases and J by 8 bases, with 12 bases between them. Germline values: CDR1 MNHEY, CDR2 SMNVEV (reference sequence). The CDR3 runs 13 residues. The CDR3 reads CASKTGNYSPLHF. The CDR3, as DNA: TGTGCCAGCAAAACAGGCAATTATTCACCCCTCCACTTT.

The chain uses TRBV6-5 and TRBJ1-4; D is unclear. The CDR3 covers 15 residues. V was shortened by 6 bases and J by 0 bases, with 11 bases between the two germline ends. Germline V gene lookup returns CDR1 MNHEY and CDR2 SVGAGI. The DNA for the CDR3 is TGTGCCAGCAGGCCCCGGGGAGCAACTAATGAAAAACTGTTTTTT. Residues: CASRPRGATNEKLFF.

The DNA of the CDR3 is TGTGCCAGCAGCCAAGATCGACTAGCGGGCGGGGAGCTGTTTTTT. It specifies CASSQDRLAGGELFF. This chain links TRBV14 with TRBJ2-2; 10 bases fit TRBD2. Germline values: CDR1 SGHDN, CDR2 FVKESK. Losses at the gene ends were 0 bases for V and 7 bases for J; bases not matched to a gene: 2. CDR3 length: 15 amino acids.

The rearrangement links TRBV6-1 to TRBJ2-2; 8 bases are shared with TRBD2. This CDR3 comprises 16 residues. In germline, CDR1 is MNHNS, CDR2 SASEGT. V shed 4 bases and J 4 bases; nucleotides not matched to a gene: 8. The CDR3 DNA is TGTGCCAGCAGTGTCGTTGCGGGAGGCGGCACCGGGGAGCTGTTTTTT. Translation: CASSVVAGGGTGELFF.

The chain has TRBV18 and TRBJ2-1, with 12 bases identical to TRBD1. Germline loops: CDR1 KGHSH, CDR2 LQKENI. Trimming took 1 base from V and 7 from J; bases not matched to a gene: 2. The CDR3 loop spans 15 amino acids. The CDR3 region has the DNA TGTGCCAGCTCACCACGGGACAGGGGGCGAAATGAGCAGTTCTTC. This encodes CASSPRDRGRNEQFF. Looking up the rest from reference TRBV18 and TRBJ2-1 gives the full variable domain: NAGVMQNPRHLVRRRGQEARLRCSPMKGHSHVYWYRQLPEEGLKFMVYLQKENIIDESGMPKERFSAEFPKEGPSILRIQQVVRGDSAAYFCASSPRDRGRNEQFFGPGTRLTVL.

This chain uses TRBV18 with TRBJ2-2; D possibly corresponds to TRBD1 (5 bases). V was clipped by 5 bases and J by 5 bases, with 12 bases between them. The V gene's germline CDR1 is KGHSH and CDR2 LQKENI. The CDR3 is 14 residues long. The CDR3 DNA is TGTGCCAGCTCATCCAGGGTTGGGACCGGGGAGCTGTTTTTT. As protein: CASSSRVGTGELFF.

This rearrangement joins TRBV29-1 to TRBJ2-5, with D possibly being TRBD2 (6 bases). There are 12 residues in the CDR3. Germline CDR1 and CDR2: SQVTM and ANQGSEA. Trimming shortened V by 6 bases and J by 4 bases, and 12 bases separated the two germline ends. CDR3 in DNA: TGCAGCGTGGCGGAGGGTGGAGAGACCCAGTACTTC. This translates into CSVAEGGETQYF.

J is TRBJ1-6 and V is TRBV19; possible D gene TRBD1, 5 bases. The germline V and J ends were trimmed by 8 bases and 9 bases, with 11 bases remaining between them. The CDR3 is 12 amino acids. Germline CDR1 and CDR2: LNHDA and SQIVND (reference sequence). This CDR3 reads CASGGLISPLHF. CDR3 nucleotides: TGTGCCAGTGGGGGGTTGATTTCACCCCTCCACTTT.

This clone was seen many times. CDR3 bases: TGTGCCAGCAGCTTAAAGCCCGCGAACACCGGGGAGCTGTTTTTT. Translated, it gives CASSLKPANTGELFF. The chain uses TRBV7-2 and TRBJ2-2; D is unresolved. The germline V gene has CDR1 SGHTA and CDR2 FQGNSA. The CDR3 is 15 amino acids. V lost 2 bases to trimming and J lost 0 bases, with 7 bases between them.

This clone has a handful of counts. The gene calls are TRBV7-3 and TRBJ2-3; 11 nucleotides agree with TRBD2. Germline lookup yields CDR1 SGHTA and CDR2 FQGTGA. CDR3 length: 15 residues. J gave up 4 bases and V 2 bases, and 2 bases lay outside the gene matches. As DNA, the CDR3 is TGTGCCAGCAGCTTAGGGACTAGCGGAGCAGATACGCAGTATTTT. Protein: CASSLGTSGADTQYF.

V gene TRBV18 combines with J gene TRBJ2-3, with D perhaps matching TRBD2 (5 bases). The CDR3 extends over 13 amino acids. The V end lost 8 bases, the J end lost 4 bases, and 13 bases lay between the germline ends. Germline CDR1 KGHSH, CDR2 LQKENI. In DNA form, the CDR3 reads TGTGCCAGCAGTGAGATGGAGGCAGATACGCAGTATTTT. It is translated as CASSEMEADTQYF.

V gene TRBV27 combines with J gene TRBJ2-7, with D perhaps TRBD2 (6 bases). V shed 4 bases and J shed 3 bases, with 19 bases lying between them. The CDR3 sequence is 16 residues long. Germline CDR1 is MNHEY and CDR2 is SMNVEV (reference sequence). The CDR3 here is CASSSHNPGLGYEQYF. CDR3 in DNA: TGTGCCAGCAGTTCCCATAACCCGGGACTTGGCTACGAGCAGTACTTC.

This chain connects TRBV5-1 to TRBJ2-5, with 15 bases matching TRBD2. The CDR3 sequence is 16 residues long. J gave up 5 bases and V 3 bases, and 5 bases lay outside the gene matches. The germline V gene encodes CDR1 SGHRS and CDR2 YFSETQ. In DNA, the CDR3 is TGCGCCAGCAGCTGGGGACTAGCGGGAGGCTGGGAGACCCAGTACTTC. Its protein is CASSWGLAGGWETQYF.

The CDR3 region has the DNA TGTGCCAGCAGTTACACCCTAAGGACGTGGGCGGGTAATCAGCCCCAGCATTTT. Its protein product is CASSYTLRTWAGNQPQHF. The genes are TRBV6-2 or TRBV6-3 and TRBJ1-5; D not certain. Trimming removed 2 bases at V and 4 bases at J, with 21 bases between. Looked up from germline, CDR1 is MNHEY and CDR2 is SVGEGT. The CDR3 is 18 amino acids.

This chain links TRBV6-5 with TRBJ2-7; TRBD2 is a possible D gene (5 bases). This CDR3 is built from 15 residues. Germline V gene lookup returns CDR1 MNHEY and CDR2 SVGAGI. The V end lost 6 bases, the J end lost 0 bases, and 15 bases lay between the germline ends. DNA of the CDR3: TGTGCCAGCAGGAGGGAGCTTTTCAGCTCCTACGAGCAGTACTTC. It is translated as CASRRELFSSYEQYF.

The V gene is TRBV5-1, the J gene TRBJ2-3, with D tentatively TRBD2 (5 bases). CDR1 and CDR2 (germline): SGHRS, YFSETQ. V lost 4 bases, J lost 3 bases, and 18 bases lay in between. This CDR3 region has 16 residues. The DNA for the CDR3 is TGCGCCAGCAGCCGGCGGGCTAGCTTACCAACAGATACGCAGTATTTT. This gives the protein CASSRRASLPTDTQYF.

The J gene is TRBJ2-1, the V gene TRBV19; 14 nucleotides line up with TRBD2. CDR3 length: 15 residues. V was pared by 3 bases and J by 15 bases, with 10 bases of the junction left unmatched. CDR1 is LNHDA and CDR2 is SQIVND in the germline V gene (reference sequence). The CDR3 loop reads CASSILGTSGSWPFF. CDR3 coding DNA: TGTGCCAGTAGTATCCTCGGGACTAGCGGGAGCTGGCCGTTCTTC.

This chain links TRBV5-8 with TRBJ1-1, with unresolved D. Germline V gene sequence: CDR1 SGHTS, CDR2 YDEGEE. The V and J ends lost 5 bases and 7 bases respectively, with 12 bases between them. The length of the CDR3 is 12 residues. CDR3 sequence (DNA): TGTGCCAGCAGTTACCAGGCTCTTGAAGCTTTCTTT. Translating it yields CASSYQALEAFF.

This clone was seen only a few times. V gene TRBV5-4 combines with J gene TRBJ2-5, with 8 positions matching TRBD1. Germline V lookup: CDR1 SGHNT, CDR2 YYREEE (reference sequence). Germline trimming cut 4 bases from V and 7 bases from J; bases unmatched to any gene: 9. The CDR3 contains 14 residues. Here the CDR3 DNA reads TGTGCCAGCAGCCTGACAGGGGTTTTAGGGACCCAGTACTTC. Its protein product is CASSLTGVLGTQYF. Complete variable domain (other parts from reference TRBV5-4 and TRBJ2-5): ETGVTQSPTHLIKTRGQQVTLRCSSQSGHNTVSWYQQALGQGPQFIFQYYREEENGRGNFPPRFSGLQFPNYSSELNVNALELDDSALYLCASSLTGVLGTQYFGPGTRLLVL.

The chain carries TRBV9 and TRBJ2-1, with a weak D call TRBD1 (6 bases). Deletions cut 3 bases from V and 4 bases from J, with 23 bases between. Germline V gene lookup returns CDR1 SGDLS and CDR2 YYNGEE. The CDR3 runs 18 residues. The CDR3 bases are TGTGCCAGCAGCGAGGGCCTACAGGGCCCGAGAGCTTACAATGAGCAGTTCTTC. Amino acids: CASSEGLQGPRAYNEQFF.

V is TRBV12-5 and J is TRBJ1-3; D is unresolved. In germline, CDR1 is LGHNT, CDR2 FRNRAP. Trimming left V 2 bases short and J 4 bases short, with 9 bases between. The CDR3 length is 14 residues. The CDR3 here is CASGLLLSGNTIYF. DNA for the CDR3: TGTGCTAGTGGTTTGCTGTTGTCCGGAAACACCATATATTTT.